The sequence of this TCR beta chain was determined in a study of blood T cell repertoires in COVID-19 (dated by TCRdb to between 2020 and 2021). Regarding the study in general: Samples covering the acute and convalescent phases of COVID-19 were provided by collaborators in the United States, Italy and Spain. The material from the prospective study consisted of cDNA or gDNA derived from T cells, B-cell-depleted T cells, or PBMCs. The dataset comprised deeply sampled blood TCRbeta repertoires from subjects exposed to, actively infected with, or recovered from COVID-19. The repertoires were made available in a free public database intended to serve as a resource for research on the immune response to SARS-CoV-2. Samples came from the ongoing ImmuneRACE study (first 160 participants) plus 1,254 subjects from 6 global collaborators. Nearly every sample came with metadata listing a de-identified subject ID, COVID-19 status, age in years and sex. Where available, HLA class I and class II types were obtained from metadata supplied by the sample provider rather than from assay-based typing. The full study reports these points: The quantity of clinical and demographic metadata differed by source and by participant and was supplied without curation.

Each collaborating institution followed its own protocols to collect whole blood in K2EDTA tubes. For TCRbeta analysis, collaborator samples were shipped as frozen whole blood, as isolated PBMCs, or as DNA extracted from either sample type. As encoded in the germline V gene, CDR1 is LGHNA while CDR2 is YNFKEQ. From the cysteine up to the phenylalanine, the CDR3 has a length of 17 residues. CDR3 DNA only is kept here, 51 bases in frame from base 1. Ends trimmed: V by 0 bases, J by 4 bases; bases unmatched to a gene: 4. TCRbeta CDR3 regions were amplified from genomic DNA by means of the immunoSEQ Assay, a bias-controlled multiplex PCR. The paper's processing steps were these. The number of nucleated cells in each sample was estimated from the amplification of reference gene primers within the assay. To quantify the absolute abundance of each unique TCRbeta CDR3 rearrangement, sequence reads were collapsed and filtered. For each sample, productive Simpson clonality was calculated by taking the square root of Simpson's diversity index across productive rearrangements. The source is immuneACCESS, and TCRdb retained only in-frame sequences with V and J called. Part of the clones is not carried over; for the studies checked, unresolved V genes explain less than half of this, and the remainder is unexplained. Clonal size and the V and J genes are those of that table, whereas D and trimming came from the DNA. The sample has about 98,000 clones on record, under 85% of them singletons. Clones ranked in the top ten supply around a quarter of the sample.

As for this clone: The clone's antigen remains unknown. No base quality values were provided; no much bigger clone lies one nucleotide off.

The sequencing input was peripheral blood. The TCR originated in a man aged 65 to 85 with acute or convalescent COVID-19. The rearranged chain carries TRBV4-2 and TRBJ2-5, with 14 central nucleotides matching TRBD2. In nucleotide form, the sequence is TGTGCCAGCAGCCAAGATCGGGGACTAGCGGGAGCAGAGACCCAGTACTTC. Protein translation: CASSQDRGLAGAETQYF.